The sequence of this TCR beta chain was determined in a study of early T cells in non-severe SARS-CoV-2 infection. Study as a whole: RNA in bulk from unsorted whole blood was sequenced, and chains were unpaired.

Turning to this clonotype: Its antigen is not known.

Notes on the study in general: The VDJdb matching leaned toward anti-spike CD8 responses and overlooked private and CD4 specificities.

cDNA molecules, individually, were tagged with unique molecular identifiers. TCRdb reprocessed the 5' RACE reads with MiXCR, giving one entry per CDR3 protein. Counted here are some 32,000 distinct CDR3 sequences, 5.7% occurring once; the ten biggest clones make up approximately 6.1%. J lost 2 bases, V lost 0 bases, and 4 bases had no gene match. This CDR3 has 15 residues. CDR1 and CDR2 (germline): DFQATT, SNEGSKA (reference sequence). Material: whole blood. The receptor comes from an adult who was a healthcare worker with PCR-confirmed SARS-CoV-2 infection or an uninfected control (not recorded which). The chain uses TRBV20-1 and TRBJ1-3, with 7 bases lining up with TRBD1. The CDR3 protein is CSARDPRGAGNTIYF. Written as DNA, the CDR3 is TGCAGTGCTAGAGACCCCAGGGGGGCTGGAAACACCATATATTTT.